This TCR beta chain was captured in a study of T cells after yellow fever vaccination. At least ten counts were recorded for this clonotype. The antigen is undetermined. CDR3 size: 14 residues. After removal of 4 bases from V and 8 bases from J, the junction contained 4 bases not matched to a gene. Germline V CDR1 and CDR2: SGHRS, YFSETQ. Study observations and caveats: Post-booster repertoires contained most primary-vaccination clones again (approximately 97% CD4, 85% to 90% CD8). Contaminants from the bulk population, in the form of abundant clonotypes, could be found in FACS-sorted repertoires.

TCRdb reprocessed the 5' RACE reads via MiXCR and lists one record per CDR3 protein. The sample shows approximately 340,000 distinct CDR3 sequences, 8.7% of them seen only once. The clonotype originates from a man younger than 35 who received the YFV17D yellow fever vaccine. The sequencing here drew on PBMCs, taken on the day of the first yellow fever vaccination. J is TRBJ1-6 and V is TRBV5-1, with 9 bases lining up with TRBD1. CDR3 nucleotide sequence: TGCGCCAGCAGCCCGGGACAGGGATATTCACCCCTCCACTTT. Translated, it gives CASSPGQGYSPLHF.